This is a list of T cell receptor beta chains from one sample in a study of cytomegalovirus exposure and HLA in healthy donors. This table comes from immunoSEQ multiplex PCR, and its TCRdb copy is limited to in-frame clones, with some not included. The sample consists of 150,000 to 200,000 clones, roughly 77% of them appearing once. The sample comprised PBMCs. The receptor set was obtained from a woman between 45 and 60 years old in good health and CMV-seronegative. Each CDR3 is given with its conserved first and last residue. The D gene is left open where the match is weak. Clone size is not always given. Where it is, it says once, few, many or a class for expanded clones.

J | D | size | V | DNA | CDR3
TRBJ2-4 | NA | NA | TRBV18 | TGTGCCAGCTCACCGTCGGGACTCCAAGTTCTAGCCAAAAACATTCAGTACTTC | CASSPSGLQVLAKNIQYF
TRBJ2-7 | NA | NA | TRBV28 | TGTGCCAGCAGTTCCGACTACTACGAGCAGTACTTC | CASSSDYYEQYF
TRBJ1-4 | TRBD1 | NA | TRBV7-9 | TGTGCCAGCAGCCCTATTGAGGGGGCTGGGGAAAAACTGTTTTTT | CASSPIEGAGEKLFF
TRBJ1-2 | TRBD1 | NA | TRBV11-2 | TGTGCCAGCAGCTTACAGGGGGGCTATGGCTACACCTTC | CASSLQGGYGYTF
TRBJ2-1 | TRBD2 | NA | TRBV4-3 | TGCGCCAGCAGCCAGTCAGCGGGAAGGGATGACCAGTTCTTC | CASSQSAGRDDQFF
TRBJ2-1 | TRBD1 | NA | TRBV6-1 | TGTGCCACCCGTGGACAGGGGGTTTTGAATGAGCAGTTCTTC | CATRGQGVLNEQFF
TRBJ1-1 | NA | NA | TRBV9 | TGTGCCAGCAGCGTAGTGGAGACCCTGGACACTGAAGCTTTCTTT | CASSVVETLDTEAFF
TRBJ2-2 | TRBD1 | once | TRBV15 | TGTGCCACCAGAAATCCCGGGACAGGGAGGACCGGGGAGCTGTTTTTT | CATRNPGTGRTGELFF
TRBJ2-1 | TRBD1 | NA | TRBV7-9 | TGTGCCAGCAGCTTAATTGGGACAGGGGGAAATGAGCAGTTCTTC | CASSLIGTGGNEQFF
TRBJ1-3 | TRBD1 | NA | TRBV6-5 | TGTGCCACCGGGGACAGGGGGTTCTCTGGAAACACCATATATTTT | CATGDRGFSGNTIYF
TRBJ1-1 | NA | NA | TRBV14 | TGTGCCAGCAGCCGGGCGGGGATCGGGAACACTGAAGCTTTCTTT | CASSRAGIGNTEAFF
TRBJ1-1 | NA | NA | TRBV20-1 | TGCAGTGCTCAAATCCGCGCTGAAGCTTTCTTT | CSAQIRAEAFF
TRBJ2-5 | NA | few | TRBV19 | TGTGCCAGTAGTATAGAGGGCAGGGGAGAGACCCAGTACTTC | CASSIEGRGETQYF
TRBJ1-5 | NA | NA | TRBV10-3 | TGTGCCATCAGTGTGGAGGGCAGGGATCAGCTCCAGCATTTT | CAISVEGRDQLQHF
TRBJ1-1 | NA | NA | TRBV15 | TGTGCCACCAGCAGAGACACAACAGGGTCCGCTGAAGCTTTCTTT | CATSRDTTGSAEAFF
TRBJ2-3 | TRBD1 | NA | TRBV15 | TGTGCCACCAGCAGACCGATTACAGGGGTCGCTGCAGGTACGCAGTATTTT | CATSRPITGVAAGTQYF
TRBJ2-1 | NA | few | TRBV19 | TGTGCCAGTAGTTCACTAGCCGGCCCTAACTACAATGAGCAGTTCTTC | CASSSLAGPNYNEQFF
TRBJ1-4 | TRBD1 | NA | TRBV6-5 | TGTGCCACCCGGGACAGCGAAAAACTGTTTTTT | CATRDSEKLFF